The 14 T cell receptor beta chains below come from one sample, sequenced in a study of T cell responses to AZD1222 COVID-19 vaccine. Assay: immunoSEQ multiplex PCR; the TCRdb copy retains only in-frame clones and omits some. The data hold about 88,000 clones, with about 89% observed a single time. Sequenced here: peripheral blood, sampled on day 0 of AZD1222 vaccination. These receptors all come from an adult in good health.

The chain joins TRBV19 to TRBJ2-5, with D tentatively TRBD2 (6 bases). The V end was cut by 3 bases, the J end by 4 bases, with 18 bases between. The CDR3 extends over 16 amino acids. Germline V gene lookup returns CDR1 LNHDA and CDR2 SQIVND (reference sequence). CDR3 DNA sequence: TGTGCCAGTAGTATCGAGTTATCTCGGGGAGGAGAGACCCAGTACTTC. Translation: CASSIELSRGGETQYF.

The rearrangement links TRBV20-1 to TRBJ1-4, with no clear D. CDR1 and CDR2 (germline): DFQATT, SNEGSKA (reference sequence). Trimming cost V 6 bases and J 5 bases, with 4 bases left between them. This CDR3 region has 10 residues. CDR3 loop: CSAYNEKLFF. CDR3 DNA: TGCAGTGCCTACAATGAAAAACTGTTTTTT.

This chain connects TRBV9 to TRBJ2-3; 11 bases fit TRBD2. The J segment lost 5 bases and the V segment lost 0 bases, leaving 5 bases of the junction unmatched. CDR3 length equals 16 residues. The V gene's germline CDR1 is SGDLS and CDR2 YYNGEE. DNA of the CDR3: TGTGCCAGCAGCGTAGATAGCGGGGGGGCGGGAGATACGCAGTATTTT. It is translated as CASSVDSGGAGDTQYF.

This rearrangement joins TRBV27 to TRBJ1-5, with D possibly matching TRBD1 (6 bases). This CDR3 has 13 amino acids. Looked up from germline, CDR1 is MNHEY and CDR2 is SMNVEV (reference sequence). Trimming pared 6 bases from V and 4 bases from J, leaving 10 bases between. This CDR3 is CASRSDRNQPQHF. For the CDR3, the DNA is TGTGCCAGCAGATCCGACAGGAATCAGCCCCAGCATTTT.

V and J are TRBV2 and TRBJ1-4; 8 nucleotides align to TRBD1. The CDR3 sequence is 15 residues long. J gave up 7 bases and V 4 bases, and 8 bases lay outside the gene matches. Per germline, CDR1 SNHLY and CDR2 FYNNEI. In DNA, the CDR3 is TGTGCCAGCAGTGTGAGCAGGGGGCAGGGTGAAAAACTGTTTTTT. Its protein product is CASSVSRGQGEKLFF.

The chain combines TRBV6-4 with TRBJ2-3, with 11 bases fitting TRBD2. This CDR3 is 16 amino acids long. Germline V gene sequence: CDR1 MRHNA, CDR2 SNTAGT. Trimming removed 1 base from V and 4 bases from J; junction bases left unmatched: 4. The CDR3 DNA follows: TGTGCCAGCAGTGACTTAGCGGGGGGGCCGCCAGATACGCAGTATTTT. It translates to CASSDLAGGPPDTQYF.

The chain uses TRBV5-4 and TRBJ1-1, with 11 bases lining up with TRBD1. The CDR3 totals 16 residues. After removal of 5 bases from V and 1 base from J, the junction contained 7 bases not matched to a gene. Germline-derived CDR1 and CDR2 are SGHNT and YYREEE (reference sequence). DNA of the CDR3: TGTGCCAGCAGATTAGGGGGACAGGGGGGGAACACTGAAGCTTTCTTT. As protein: CASRLGGQGGNTEAFF.

The genes are TRBV18 and TRBJ1-2, with 9 bases fitting TRBD1. The CDR3 runs 15 residues. The junction had 7 bases not matched to a gene; V was cut back by 3 bases and J by 5 bases. Germline assignment: CDR1 KGHSH and CDR2 LQKENI. The CDR3 nucleotides are TGTGCCAGCTCACCGATGGGGGACAGGGTTTATGGCTACACCTTC. As protein: CASSPMGDRVYGYTF. The variable domain in full, with the rest retrieved from reference TRBV18 and TRBJ1-2, is NAGVMQNPRHLVRRRGQEARLRCSPMKGHSHVYWYRQLPEEGLKFMVYLQKENIIDESGMPKERFSAEFPKEGPSILRIQQVVRGDSAAYFCASSPMGDRVYGYTFGSGTRLTVV.

The chain has TRBV10-2 and TRBJ1-1, with 7 bases aligning to TRBD1. V trimming: 6 bases; J trimming: 4 bases; junction bases outside the gene matches: 8. The length of the CDR3 is 14 residues. CDR1 is WSHSY and CDR2 is SAAADI in the germline V gene. The CDR3 loop reads CASRGDRAGTEAFF. The CDR3 DNA is TGCGCCAGCAGGGGAGACAGGGCTGGCACTGAAGCTTTCTTT.

This rearrangement joins TRBV30 to TRBJ1-5; weak D call: TRBD1 (5 bases). The V gene's germline CDR1 is GTSNPN and CDR2 SVGIG (reference sequence). The CDR3 length is 15 residues. The V and J ends lost 1 base and 3 bases respectively, with 13 bases between them. The CDR3 DNA reads as TGTGCCTGGAGTGCCCAGGGTTCACACAATCAGCCCCAGCATTTT. Protein sequence: CAWSAQGSHNQPQHF.

The chain employs TRBV7-9 and TRBJ2-7; D gene unclear. The CDR3 is 14 amino acids. Trimming pared 0 bases from V and 7 bases from J, leaving 13 bases between. The germline V gene encodes CDR1 SEHNR and CDR2 FQNEAQ (reference sequence). The CDR3 loop is CASSLAGGRREQYF. CDR3 coding DNA: TGTGCCAGCAGCTTAGCTGGTGGGCGTCGAGAGCAGTACTTC.

The chain couples TRBV7-2 to TRBJ1-5, with 7 bases that match TRBD1. V shed 4 bases and J 0 bases; nucleotides not matched to a gene: 3. The germline V gene encodes CDR1 SGHTA and CDR2 FQGNSA. The CDR3 is 15 residues long. The CDR3 reads CASSWTGDSNQPQHF. Here the CDR3 DNA reads TGTGCCAGCAGCTGGACAGGAGATAGCAATCAGCCCCAGCATTTT. Full variable domain (remainder filled in from reference TRBV7-2 and TRBJ1-5): GAGVSQSPSNKVTEKGKDVELRCDPISGHTALYWYRQSLGQGLEFLIYFQGNSAPDKSGLPSDRFSAERTGGSVSTLTIQRTQQEDSAVYLCASSWTGDSNQPQHFGDGTRLSIL.

The V and J genes are TRBV6-5 and TRBJ2-3; a possible D gene is TRBD1 (5 bases). The CDR3 is 16 residues long. Germline lookup yields CDR1 MNHEY and CDR2 SVGAGI. Trimming took 0 bases from V and 2 from J, leaving 12 bases between them. The CDR3 loop reads CASSYSRSGHTDTQYF. For the CDR3, the DNA is TGTGCCAGCAGTTACTCTCGTTCAGGACACACAGATACGCAGTATTTT.

The chain recombines TRBV20-1 with TRBJ2-3; possible D gene TRBD2, 6 bases. Germline values: CDR1 DFQATT, CDR2 SNEGSKA (reference sequence). This CDR3 region has 11 residues. V was clipped by 5 bases and J by 5 bases, with 8 bases between them. The CDR3 loop reads CSALRGDTQYF. The CDR3 DNA reads as TGCAGTGCTCTGCGGGGAGATACGCAGTATTTT.